Shown below are 14 T cell receptor beta chains from a single sample sequenced in a study of cytotoxic CD8 clonotypes in ibrutinib-treated CLL. Clones were read by immunoSEQ multiplex PCR, and TCRdb kept only the in-frame ones, dropping some. The table records some 200,000 clones, 60% to 80% of them present only once. The source was PBMCs, collected after 12 months of ibrutinib treatment. The receptors here all came from a human donor with chronic lymphocytic leukemia.

This sequence joins TRBV28 and TRBJ2-1; 8 nucleotides match TRBD1. The CDR3 is 14 residues long. CDR1 is MDHEN, CDR2 SYDVKM, per germline. V was clipped by 7 bases and J by 6 bases; unmatched bases: 8. CDR3 sequence reads: CASNPATGGNEQFF. The CDR3 DNA reads TGTGCCAGCAATCCCGCCACAGGGGGCAATGAGCAGTTCTTC.

The chain recombines TRBV30 with TRBJ1-5; tentatively, D is TRBD1 (6 bases). CDR3 length: 15 amino acids. V lost 2 bases and J 2 bases, leaving 13 bases between the germline ends. Germline assignment: CDR1 GTSNPN and CDR2 SVGIG (reference sequence). Here the CDR3 reads CAWSLDGGGNQPQHF. As DNA, the CDR3 is TGTGCCTGGAGTCTCGACGGGGGCGGCAATCAGCCCCAGCATTTT.

Details on this clone: Relative to the germline gene, one junction end is altered; a read error may explain this. The chain joins TRBV6-1 to TRBJ2-1; D unresolved. The CDR3 is 13 amino acids. CDR1 and CDR2 from the germline V gene are MNHNS and SASEGT. CDR3 amino acids: CASNEQTFDEQFF. Here the CDR3 DNA reads TGTGCCAGCAATGAACAGACTTTCGATGAGCAGTTCTTC.

The chain is built from TRBV4-2 and TRBJ2-7; D is undetermined. Germline V gene sequence: CDR1 LGHNA, CDR2 YNFKEQ. The CDR3 is 12 amino acids. The V gene lost 1 base and the J gene lost 1 base, with 2 bases spanning the gap. The CDR3 coding sequence is TGTGCCAGCAGCCAAGTGTCCTACGAGCAGTACTTC. As protein: CASSQVSYEQYF.

The rearrangement joins TRBV6-5 to TRBJ2-2; D is undetermined. The CDR3 is made up of 14 amino acids. V lost 4 bases and J lost 1, with 7 bases in between. The germline V gene encodes CDR1 MNHEY and CDR2 SVGAGI. The CDR3 is CASSSRWNTGELFF. The CDR3 coding sequence is TGTGCCAGCAGTTCCCGGTGGAACACCGGGGAGCTGTTTTTT.

The chain joins TRBV28 to TRBJ1-4; TRBD1 might be the D (6 bases). Germline CDR1 and CDR2: MDHEN and SYDVKM. The CDR3 extends over 13 amino acids. Between the trimmed V and J ends, which lost 6 bases and 6 bases, there was a span of 11 bases. In nucleotides, the CDR3 is TGTGCCAGCAGCCAGGGGCCTGATGAAAAACTGTTTTTT. Translation gives CASSQGPDEKLFF.

The chain couples TRBV2 to TRBJ2-3; no firm D call. The germline V and J ends were trimmed by 3 bases and 0 bases, with 10 bases remaining between them. The CDR3 is 15 amino acids. Germline values: CDR1 SNHLY, CDR2 FYNNEI. The CDR3 DNA sequence: TGTGCCAGCAGTGACGAGCCTTATAGCACAGATACGCAGTATTTT. This translates into CASSDEPYSTDTQYF.

This clone was picked up a small number of times. The same CDR3 is also encoded by other DNA sequences in this sample. The chain has TRBV6-1 and TRBJ1-5, with D tentatively TRBD1 (5 bases). The germline gives CDR1 MNHNS, CDR2 SASEGT. Trimming cost V 4 bases and J 4 bases, with 11 bases left between them. This CDR3 contains 14 residues. The CDR3: CASSAGRGNQPQHF. The CDR3 DNA follows: TGTGCCAGCAGTGCGGGGCGAGGGAATCAGCCCCAGCATTTT.

The chain uses TRBV5-1 and TRBJ2-4; no firm D call. Trimming removed 4 bases from V and 1 base from J, with 12 bases in between. The germline CDR1 and CDR2 sequences are SGHRS and YFSETQ. The CDR3 is 15 amino acids. CDR3 residues: CASSPTPAAKNIQYF. CDR3 coding DNA: TGCGCCAGCAGCCCCACCCCCGCCGCCAAAAACATTCAGTACTTC.

This clone has only a few counts. The chain carries TRBV6-5 and TRBJ1-4; no clear D gene. This CDR3 has 14 amino acids. V was shortened by 6 bases and J by 0 bases, with 8 bases between the two germline ends. Germline values: CDR1 MNHEY, CDR2 SVGAGI. Here the CDR3 DNA reads TGTGCCAGCAGAGGACGGACAACTAATGAAAAACTGTTTTTT. Translating it yields CASRGRTTNEKLFF.

This chain connects TRBV6-6 to TRBJ1-1; the D is unclear. V was clipped by 4 bases and J by 2 bases, with 11 bases between them. CDR1 and CDR2 (germline): MNHNY, SVGAGI (reference sequence). The CDR3 is 14 residues long. Written as DNA, the CDR3 is TGTGCCAGCAGTTCGGAAAGACTCAACACTGAAGCTTTCTTT. Translating it yields CASSSERLNTEAFF.

This clone was detected only a few times. The junction departs from the called germline gene at one end, perhaps through a read error. V is TRBV9 and J is TRBJ1-1, with 7 bases matching TRBD1. There are 14 residues in the CDR3. Germline-derived CDR1 and CDR2 are SGDLS and YYNGEE. The CDR3 bases are TGTGCCAGCACCGTGGTACAGGGGAACGCTGAAGCTTTCTTT. Translation gives CASTVVQGNAEAFF.

The genes are TRBV4-2 and TRBJ1-1; 10 bases fit TRBD1. The CDR3 has 15 residues. V lost 2 bases, J lost 4 bases, and 4 bases stayed unmatched. Germline CDR1 reads LGHNA; CDR2 reads YNFKEQ. This chain's CDR3 is CASSQRTGGGTEAFF. The CDR3 coding sequence is TGTGCCAGCAGCCAACGGACAGGGGGAGGCACTGAAGCTTTCTTT.

The chain joins TRBV27 to TRBJ2-1; 13 bases fit TRBD2. This CDR3 has 17 amino acids. The V gene end was trimmed by 4 bases and the J gene end by 7 bases; junction bases not matched to a gene: 10. Germline CDR1 and CDR2: MNHEY and SMNVEV (reference sequence). This chain's CDR3 is CASSSLGLAGAENEQFF. Here the CDR3 DNA reads TGTGCCAGCAGTTCGCTCGGACTAGCGGGAGCCGAGAATGAGCAGTTCTTC.